The clone carrying this T cell receptor beta chain occurred a few times. Germline values: CDR1 MNHEY, CDR2 SMNVEV (reference sequence). V lost 7 bases and J lost 4; bases outside the gene matches: 22. This CDR3 spans 20 amino acids. The data derive from a study of Ad26.COV2.S vaccination and SARS-CoV-2 variants. Study at large: Ad26.COV2.S shots went into the muscle once or twice, 56 days apart.

Assay: immunoSEQ multiplex PCR; the TCRdb copy retains only in-frame clones and omits some. The sample holds around 300,000 clones, more than 85% seen once. Specified treatment: approximately 18 received Ad26.COV2.S at low or high dose, single or two shots; about 5 received placebo; per-sample allocation not given. Day 63 after the first injection of vaccine or placebo was the sampling time. The origin of this receptor is a person between 18 and 65 years old who received the Ad26.COV2.S COVID-19 vaccine or a placebo. The J gene is TRBJ2-1, the V gene TRBV27, with 10 bases fitting TRBD2. Sequenced material: peripheral blood, taken in a trial of Ad26.COV2.S vaccine versus placebo. CDR3 in DNA: TGTGCCAGCATCCCTCCGGGACTAGCGCGAGGGAGGGCTCTGTACAATGAGCAGTTCTTC. It is translated as CASIPPGLARGRALYNEQFF.